A selection of T cell receptor beta chains follows, all from one sample in a study of shared clonotypes between healthy human individuals. Profiled with immunoSEQ multiplex PCR; TCRdb holds only in-frame clones, not every one. The sample includes about 450,000 clones, around 79% of them seen just once. The specimen was PBMCs. These receptors all come from a woman in her thirties or forties in good health. Some clones in this sample may be carry-over from other donors' samples. CDR3s include the opening cysteine and the closing phenylalanine or tryptophan. Each record gives: CDR3 DNA, CDR3 protein, clone size, V gene, D gene, J gene. A D gene is named only where the DNA matches it firmly. Size is stated for part of the rows, as once, few or many counts, or as a class when the clone is expanded.

CDR3nt: TGTGCCAGCAGCCCCGACAGGGGGCGCGGAGAGACCCAGTACTTC
CDR3aa: CASSPDRGRGETQYF
abundance: .
v_gene: TRBV7-2
d_gene: TRBD1
j_gene: TRBJ2-5

CDR3nt: TGCGCCAGCAGCTTGGGACTAGCGGGACTGCGCAATGAGCAGTTCTTC
CDR3aa: CASSLGLAGLRNEQFF
abundance: .
v_gene: TRBV5-1
d_gene: TRBD2
j_gene: TRBJ2-1

CDR3nt: TGTGCCAGCAGTTTCCGGGGTCGGGAGACCCAGTACTTC
CDR3aa: CASSFRGRETQYF
abundance: .
v_gene: TRBV27
d_gene: .
j_gene: TRBJ2-5

CDR3nt: TGTGCCAGCAGTTTCTTCAAGAGCCAGCCCCAGCATTTT
CDR3aa: CASSFFKSQPQHF
abundance: .
v_gene: TRBV28
d_gene: .
j_gene: TRBJ1-5

CDR3nt: TGTGCCACCACCCCCCTAGCGAGCTACGAGCAGTACTTC
CDR3aa: CATTPLASYEQYF
abundance: .
v_gene: TRBV10-3
d_gene: .
j_gene: TRBJ2-7

CDR3nt: TGTGCCAGCAGCTTACAATCAGGATCTAGCACAGATACGCAGTATTTT
CDR3aa: CASSLQSGSSTDTQYF
abundance: .
v_gene: TRBV7-3
d_gene: .
j_gene: TRBJ2-3

CDR3nt: TGTGCCAGCAGTGGGGGGTACAACACAGGGGCGCAGTATTTT
CDR3aa: CASSGGYNTGAQYF
abundance: .
v_gene: TRBV6-5
d_gene: .
j_gene: TRBJ2-3

CDR3nt: TGTGCCAGCAGCTTAGGGGCGAGGGGGACAGATAATTCAGACGAGCAGTACTTC
CDR3aa: CASSLGARGTDNSDEQYF
abundance: .
v_gene: TRBV11-3
d_gene: TRBD1
j_gene: TRBJ2-7

CDR3nt: TGTGCCACCAGCAGAGGGAGTTTACCCTACGAGCAGTACTTC
CDR3aa: CATSRGSLPYEQYF
abundance: .
v_gene: TRBV15
d_gene: .
j_gene: TRBJ2-7

CDR3nt: TGTGCCAGCAGCCAAGTCCCTAGCGGGCCACAAGAGACCCAGTACTTC
CDR3aa: CASSQVPSGPQETQYF
abundance: few
v_gene: TRBV4-2
d_gene: TRBD2
j_gene: TRBJ2-5

CDR3nt: TGTGCCAGCAGCCCTCGACATAACACTGAAGCTTTCTTT
CDR3aa: CASSPRHNTEAFF
abundance: .
v_gene: TRBV7-6
d_gene: .
j_gene: TRBJ1-1

CDR3nt: TGTGCCAGTAGTAGAAGACTAGCGGGGTCAGCAGATACGCAGTATTTT
CDR3aa: CASSRRLAGSADTQYF
abundance: .
v_gene: TRBV19
d_gene: TRBD2
j_gene: TRBJ2-3

CDR3nt: TGTGCCAGCAGTTTATGGGGTGGGACAGGGAGTATTTCCTACGAGCAGTACTTC
CDR3aa: CASSLWGGTGSISYEQYF
abundance: .
v_gene: TRBV28
d_gene: TRBD1
j_gene: TRBJ2-7

CDR3nt: TGTGCCAGCAGCTTGGTGGCTAGCGGGAGCGGAACAGATACGCAGTATTTT
CDR3aa: CASSLVASGSGTDTQYF
abundance: .
v_gene: TRBV5-6
d_gene: TRBD2
j_gene: TRBJ2-3

CDR3nt: TGTGCCAGCAGTGAGGGGACCGACACCGGGGAGCTGTTTTTT
CDR3aa: CASSEGTDTGELFF
abundance: .
v_gene: TRBV2
d_gene: .
j_gene: TRBJ2-2

CDR3nt: TGTGCCAGCAGTTCGCGGGACAAAGATACGCAGTATTTT
CDR3aa: CASSSRDKDTQYF
abundance: .
v_gene: TRBV6-1
d_gene: .
j_gene: TRBJ2-3

CDR3nt: TGTGCCAGCAGCCCCCGACTAGCGGGAACCTACGAGCAGTACTTC
CDR3aa: CASSPRLAGTYEQYF
abundance: .
v_gene: TRBV7-7
d_gene: TRBD2
j_gene: TRBJ2-7

CDR3nt: TGTGCCAGCTCGGGGGGGCTAGCGGCAACCTACGAGCAGTACTTC
CDR3aa: CASSGGLAATYEQYF
abundance: .
v_gene: TRBV18
d_gene: .
j_gene: TRBJ2-7

CDR3nt: TGCGCCAGCAGCATCACCGGGACTAGCCGCAATGAGCAGTTCTTC
CDR3aa: CASSITGTSRNEQFF
abundance: .
v_gene: TRBV5-1
d_gene: TRBD2
j_gene: TRBJ2-1

CDR3nt: TGCAGCGTTGAAGATAAGCACGGGGAGGGACCCCAGCATTTT
CDR3aa: CSVEDKHGEGPQHF
abundance: .
v_gene: TRBV29-1
d_gene: .
j_gene: TRBJ1-5

CDR3nt: TGTGCCAGCAGCTACGGGCTAGCGGGAGGAAGCGAGCAGTACTTC
CDR3aa: CASSYGLAGGSEQYF
abundance: .
v_gene: TRBV11-2
d_gene: TRBD2
j_gene: TRBJ2-7

CDR3nt: TGTGCCAGCAGTCAGCTAGCGGGAGATTCTGAGACCCAGTACTTC
CDR3aa: CASSQLAGDSETQYF
abundance: many
v_gene: TRBV6-1
d_gene: TRBD2
j_gene: TRBJ2-5

CDR3nt: TGTGCCAGCAGTGAAGCAGAGACAGATACGCAGTATTTT
CDR3aa: CASSEAETDTQYF
abundance: .
v_gene: TRBV6-1
d_gene: .
j_gene: TRBJ2-3

CDR3nt: TGTGCCAGCAGAAACAGTACTCTCTATGGCTACACCTTC
CDR3aa: CASRNSTLYGYTF
abundance: many
v_gene: TRBV6-1
d_gene: .
j_gene: TRBJ1-2

CDR3nt: TGCGCCAGCAGCCAAGCCCGGGGCGGGACTGAAGCTTTCTTT
CDR3aa: CASSQARGGTEAFF
abundance: .
v_gene: TRBV4-3
d_gene: .
j_gene: TRBJ1-1

CDR3nt: TGTGCCAGCAGAATTAGACCGGGACTAGCGGGACTGGAGACCCAGTACTTC
CDR3aa: CASRIRPGLAGLETQYF
abundance: few
v_gene: TRBV11-2
d_gene: TRBD2
j_gene: TRBJ2-5

CDR3nt: TGCAGCGTCAGCAGTGGGTGGTACGAGCAGTACTTC
CDR3aa: CSVSSGWYEQYF
abundance: .
v_gene: TRBV29-1
d_gene: .
j_gene: TRBJ2-7

CDR3nt: TGTGCCAGCAGCCGACGTATAGCGGATTATAGCACAGATACGCAGTATTTT
CDR3aa: CASSRRIADYSTDTQYF
abundance: .
v_gene: TRBV14
d_gene: .
j_gene: TRBJ2-3

CDR3nt: TGTGCCTGGGGAGGGGACCGGAACACTGAAGCTTTCTTT
CDR3aa: CAWGGDRNTEAFF
abundance: few
v_gene: TRBV30
d_gene: .
j_gene: TRBJ1-1

CDR3nt: TGTGCCAGCAGCGCCCTCCTGAACACCGGGGAGCTGTTTTTT
CDR3aa: CASSALLNTGELFF
abundance: .
v_gene: TRBV7-3
d_gene: .
j_gene: TRBJ2-2

CDR3nt: TGTGCCAGCAGCTCCCCGTTTGGCGGACAAGAGACCCAGTACTTC
CDR3aa: CASSSPFGGQETQYF
abundance: .
v_gene: TRBV11-2
d_gene: .
j_gene: TRBJ2-5

CDR3nt: TGTGCCAGCAGTGTTTTCCCCAATCAGCCCCAGCATTTT
CDR3aa: CASSVFPNQPQHF
abundance: .
v_gene: TRBV2
d_gene: .
j_gene: TRBJ1-5

CDR3nt: TGTGCCAGCAGCTTGTCGGGCGGAAACACCGGGGAGCTGTTTTTT
CDR3aa: CASSLSGGNTGELFF
abundance: .
v_gene: TRBV7-2
d_gene: .
j_gene: TRBJ2-2

CDR3nt: TGTGCCAGCAGCTTAGCCACAACGCCCTACGAGCAGTACTTC
CDR3aa: CASSLATTPYEQYF
abundance: .
v_gene: TRBV7-9
d_gene: .
j_gene: TRBJ2-7

CDR3nt: TGCGCCAGCAGAAATGCAGCGGGAGGTACCTACGAGCAGTACTTC
CDR3aa: CASRNAAGGTYEQYF
abundance: .
v_gene: TRBV5-1
d_gene: TRBD2
j_gene: TRBJ2-7

CDR3nt: TGTGCCAGTAGTATGCAATCAGAGCCCCAGCATTTT
CDR3aa: CASSMQSEPQHF
abundance: .
v_gene: TRBV19
d_gene: .
j_gene: TRBJ1-5

CDR3nt: TGTGCCAGCATTCCCCCTGGGGGGGGCGGGGAGACCCAGTACTTC
CDR3aa: CASIPPGGGGETQYF
abundance: .
v_gene: TRBV6-5
d_gene: .
j_gene: TRBJ2-5

CDR3nt: TGTGCCAGCAGCCTACAGGTACGTTCGGGCATGAACACTGAAGCTTTCTTT
CDR3aa: CASSLQVRSGMNTEAFF
abundance: .
v_gene: TRBV7-2
d_gene: .
j_gene: TRBJ1-1

CDR3nt: TGTGCCAGCAGGGGGGGTAGGAGGGGCGTAGAGACCCAGTACTTC
CDR3aa: CASRGGRRGVETQYF
abundance: .
v_gene: TRBV6-1
d_gene: .
j_gene: TRBJ2-5

CDR3nt: TGTGCCAGGGAGGGACAGTCGCGTCAGCCCCAGCATTTT
CDR3aa: CAREGQSRQPQHF
abundance: .
v_gene: TRBV7-7
d_gene: TRBD1
j_gene: TRBJ1-5

CDR3nt: TGTGCCAGCAGCTCCATGGACAGAAACAATGAGCAGTTCTTC
CDR3aa: CASSSMDRNNEQFF
abundance: .
v_gene: TRBV7-9
d_gene: .
j_gene: TRBJ2-1

CDR3nt: TGTGCCACCGAAGCGGGAGTTGCTGGCAATGAGCAGTTCTTC
CDR3aa: CATEAGVAGNEQFF
abundance: .
v_gene: TRBV28
d_gene: TRBD2
j_gene: TRBJ2-1

CDR3nt: TGTGCCAGCAGTCCCGGGGGGTACAATGAGCAGTTCTTC
CDR3aa: CASSPGGYNEQFF
abundance: .
v_gene: TRBV6-5
d_gene: TRBD2
j_gene: TRBJ2-1

CDR3nt: TGCGCCAGCACACAGGGACAGGGGAACACAGATACGCAGTATTTT
CDR3aa: CASTQGQGNTDTQYF
abundance: .
v_gene: TRBV5-1
d_gene: TRBD1
j_gene: TRBJ2-3

CDR3nt: TGTGCCAGCAGCAACGGGGCGTCGAATCAGCCCCAGCATTTT
CDR3aa: CASSNGASNQPQHF
abundance: .
v_gene: TRBV7-2
d_gene: .
j_gene: TRBJ1-5

CDR3nt: TGTGCCAGCAGCCGAACTAGTGGCGCAGATACGCAGTATTTT
CDR3aa: CASSRTSGADTQYF
abundance: once
v_gene: TRBV11-3
d_gene: .
j_gene: TRBJ2-3

CDR3nt: TGTGCCAGCAGTTTCCTAGCGGGAGAGGGGTGGGATGAGCAGTTCTTC
CDR3aa: CASSFLAGEGWDEQFF
abundance: .
v_gene: TRBV6-5
d_gene: TRBD2
j_gene: TRBJ2-1

CDR3nt: TGCGCCAGCAGCTTGGAGGGTAGGAGCACAGATACGCAGTATTTT
CDR3aa: CASSLEGRSTDTQYF
abundance: .
v_gene: TRBV5-1
d_gene: .
j_gene: TRBJ2-3

CDR3nt: TGTGCCACCAGCAGAAGGACAGGGGACGCGGACGGCTACACCTTC
CDR3aa: CATSRRTGDADGYTF
abundance: .
v_gene: TRBV15
d_gene: TRBD1
j_gene: TRBJ1-2